This TCR beta chain was recovered during a study of circulating tumor DNA in untreated peripheral T-cell lymphoma. Trimming pared 3 bases from V and 1 base from J, leaving 9 bases between. CDR1 and CDR2 from the germline V gene are KGHSH and LQKENI. This CDR3 has 14 residues. Findings and caveats of the study: Tumor-specific clonotypes were found in about three quarters of patients.

The tumor tissue sample was taken at baseline before any treatment. Using immunoSEQ multiplex PCR, the repertoire was profiled, and TCRdb retains in-frame clones only, with some absent. This sample has about 1,400 clones, with 50% to 75% found just once. As to this clone: Its antigen remains unidentified. The same CDR3 arises from other DNA sequences in this sample as well.

Sequencing input: tumor tissue. The source is a human donor with peripheral T-cell lymphoma. The rearrangement links TRBV18 to TRBJ1-1; tentatively, D is TRBD1 (5 bases). CDR3 nucleotides: TGTGCCAGCTCACCCGGGGGGGAGAACACTGAAGCTTTCTTT. It yields the protein CASSPGGENTEAFF. Looking up the rest from reference TRBV18 and TRBJ1-1 gives the full variable domain: NAGVMQNPRHLVRRRGQEARLRCSPMKGHSHVYWYRQLPEEGLKFMVYLQKENIIDESGMPKERFSAEFPKEGPSILRIQQVVRGDSAAYFCASSPGGENTEAFFGQGTRLTVV.